A single sample gave rise to the 7 T cell receptor beta chains below, sequenced in a study of shared clonotypes between healthy human individuals (dated by TCRdb to 2019 to 2021). Libraries were made using the immunoSEQ multiplex PCR assay. The table comes from immuneACCESS by way of TCRdb, which keeps in-frame sequences with V and J called. Part of the clones is missing from these tables; in studies checked, under half for an unresolved V gene and the rest for unknown reasons. This sample is represented by 2 million to 2.5 million clones; 85% to 95% of them were singletons. Roughly 0.34% of the sample rests with the top ten. Sequenced: naive CD4+ T cells from PBMCs. In the paper's terms, the cell subset or site label means: CD45RA+ positively selected. The receptors stem from a man aged 18-30 years in good health. Some clones in this sample may be carry-over from other donors' samples.

V is TRBV11-2 and J is TRBJ1-6, with TRBD1 as a possible D gene (6 bases). The V and J ends lost 1 base and 6 bases respectively, with 10 bases between them. CDR1 is SGHAT and CDR2 is FQNNGV in the germline V gene. The CDR3 is made up of 15 amino acids. CDR3: CASSLVGHLNSPLHF. In nucleotides, the CDR3 is TGTGCCAGCAGCTTAGTGGGACATCTTAATTCACCCCTCCACTTT. Full variable domain (rest looked up from reference TRBV11-2 and TRBJ1-6): EAGVAQSPRYKIIEKRQSVAFWCNPISGHATLYWYQQILGQGPKLLIQFQNNGVVDDSQLPKDRFSAERLKGVDSTLKIQPAKLEDSAVYLCASSLVGHLNSPLHFGNGTRLTVT.

The J gene is TRBJ2-5, the V gene TRBV6-6; D unresolved. The J call may be wrong; the DNA end is better matched by TRBJ2-7. CDR1 MNHNY and CDR2 SVGAGI come from the germline V gene (reference sequence). The CDR3 covers 11 residues. This CDR3 reads CASSYLYEQYF. As DNA, the CDR3 is TGTGCCAGCAGTTACCTCTACGAGCAGTACTTC.

The rearrangement joins TRBV9 to TRBJ2-5; D could derive from TRBD1 or TRBD2 (6 bases each). CDR1 is SGDLS, CDR2 YYNGEE, per germline. Trimming cost V 4 bases and J 0 bases, with 13 bases left between them. CDR3 size: 15 residues. CDR3 residues: CASSSRGGYQETQYF. The DNA of the CDR3 is TGTGCCAGCAGCTCTAGAGGGGGGTACCAAGAGACCCAGTACTTC.

The genes are TRBV13 and TRBJ1-2; 7 bases match TRBD1. This CDR3 comprises 16 residues. After removal of 5 bases from V and 0 bases from J, the junction contained 9 bases not matched to a gene. The V gene's germline CDR1 is PRHDT and CDR2 FYEKMQ (reference sequence). CDR3 sequence reads: CASSHRGTDTNYGYTF. CDR3 DNA sequence: TGTGCCAGCAGCCATAGGGGGACAGATACTAACTATGGCTACACCTTC.

The chain joins TRBV28 to TRBJ2-6; D gene ambiguous. Between the trimmed V and J ends, which lost 1 base and 4 bases, there was a span of 5 bases. This CDR3 contains 14 residues. The germline CDR1 and CDR2 sequences are MDHEN and SYDVKM. For the CDR3, the DNA is TGTGCCAGCAGTTTATCCCGCGGGGCCAACGTCCTGACTTTC. Its protein is CASSLSRGANVLTF.

V gene TRBV7-2 combines with J gene TRBJ2-1; D uncertain. V lost 5 bases and J lost 2, with 13 bases in between. In germline, CDR1 is SGHTA, CDR2 FQGNSA. The CDR3 sequence is 15 residues long. CDR3 residues: CASSPGAATYNEQFF. CDR3 in DNA: TGTGCCAGCAGCCCTGGTGCGGCCACCTACAATGAGCAGTTCTTC.

The chain's CDR3 is CAIRAQQTKNTEAFF. As DNA, the CDR3 is TGTGCCATCAGGGCCCAACAGACGAAGAACACTGAAGCTTTCTTT. The chain carries TRBV10-3 and TRBJ1-1; no definite D call. This CDR3 region has 15 residues. Trimming took off 6 bases at V and 1 base at J, with 15 bases between the two ends. CDR1 is ENHRY, CDR2 SYGVKD, per germline.